One sample yielded the 3 T cell receptor beta chains listed below, sequenced in a study of cytomegalovirus exposure and HLA in healthy donors (TCRdb year 2017). To prepare the library, the immunoSEQ multiplex PCR assay was applied. The multiplex PCR relied on a mix of 60 forward primers for TCR Vbeta segments and 13 reverse primers for TCR Jbeta segments. In TCRdb, the immuneACCESS table is reduced to in-frame sequences with V and J assigned. These tables do not hold every clone; where another copy was compared, an unresolved V gene accounts for under half, and the others remain unexplained. The sample data list around 110,000 clones, and 50% to 65% of these were observed just once. Clones ranked in the top ten supply roughly 8.6% of the sample. The specimen was PBMCs. The receptors were sampled from a woman between 40 and 50 years old in good health and CMV-seropositive.

The chain uses TRBV28 and TRBJ2-1; D remains unclear. The CDR3 has 12 residues. The V and J ends lost 6 bases and 4 bases respectively, with 7 bases between them. Germline loops: CDR1 MDHEN, CDR2 SYDVKM. This CDR3 is CASRSLYNEQFF. The CDR3 bases are TGTGCCAGCAGATCCCTGTACAATGAGCAGTTCTTC.

This clone was found a few times. V and J are TRBV10-3 and TRBJ2-3, with 9 positions matching TRBD1. Germline V gives CDR1 ENHRY, CDR2 SYGVKD. V lost 11 bases, J lost 6 bases, and 12 bases stayed unmatched. The CDR3 length is 14 residues. This chain's CDR3 is CASSPGQGADTQYF. Here the CDR3 DNA reads TGTGCCTCTTCACCGGGACAGGGCGCGGATACGCAGTATTTT.

The rearrangement joins TRBV6-5 to TRBJ1-2; the D is unclear. V dropped 6 bases and J dropped 8 bases, with 19 bases sitting between them. This CDR3 region has 14 residues. CDR1 and CDR2 (germline): MNHEY, SVGAGI. The CDR3 sequence is CASRKSGVAGGYTF. CDR3 nucleotides: TGTGCCAGCAGAAAATCGGGAGTGGCGGGCGGCTACACCTTC.